This T cell receptor beta chain was profiled in a study of tumor-infiltrating lymphocytes in primary liver carcinoma. About the study: Men and women, 30 to 69 years of age, made up the patients. Tumors measured about 4.2 to 11 cm and were stage T1-T3 N0M0.

Taking about 20-31 mg of unsorted bulk tissue, the authors co-extracted RNA and DNA. The investigators made TCR beta cDNA from about 500 ng total RNA, using a constant-region primer. Construction of TCR beta libraries relied on three successive nested multiplex PCR rounds employing slightly modified ARM-PCR. TCRdb reanalysed the multiplex PCR reads using MiXCR and keeps one entry per CDR3 protein. The sample has tens of thousands of distinct CDR3 sequences; roughly 69% are singletons. This clonotype showed up just once. Compared with germline, one end of the junction differs, possibly owing to a read error. This TCR was recovered from a man aged 40-55 years with primary liver carcinoma and hepatitis B virus infection. Material for sequencing was liver tumor tissue from sampling region 4. Subset noted: tumor region T4, right-lateral pole.

In nucleotides, the CDR3 is TGTGCCAGCAGCCTTGGGGGGAGTCTCGATACGCACTATTTT. Its protein is CASSLGGSLDTHYF. The chain has TRBV11-3 and TRBJ2-3; D perhaps matches TRBD2 (6 bases). The CDR3 consists of 14 residues. Germline CDR1 reads SGHNT; CDR2 reads YENEEA.